The sequence of this TCR beta chain was determined in a study of beta chain features in type 1 diabetes. CD45RO/CCR7/CD25/CD127/CD95/CD27 separated CD4+ naive, central memory, regulatory and stem cell-like memory cells by sorting. Findings and caveats of the study: Possible PCR preference for shorter templates applied equally to patients and controls. Naive, central memory and Treg TCRB repertoires appeared more alike in patients than in healthy donors.

cDNA synthesis used the whole RNA isolate, giving expressed TCRB sequences. Naive, central memory and regulatory T cell samples averaged roughly 4 million reads. Generated by immunoSEQ multiplex PCR, the TCRdb table keeps only in-frame clones and is missing some. The table shows a few hundred thousand clones, with 10% to 15% occurring only once. With respect to this clone: Its antigen is not identified.

The CDR3 is made up of 13 amino acids. The V end lost 3 bases, the J end lost 9 bases, and 12 bases lay between the germline ends. CDR1 is MDHEN and CDR2 is SYDVKM in the germline V gene. The TCR originated in a man aged 18 to 29 in good health. The sample taken for sequencing was naive CD4+ T cells from blood. This chain uses TRBV28 with TRBJ2-4, with D perhaps TRBD2 (6 bases). As DNA, the CDR3 is TGTGCCAGCAGTTTGGAGGGGCGGATCATTCAGTACTTC. The encoded protein is CASSLEGRIIQYF. The full variable domain, with the rest looked up from reference TRBV28 and TRBJ2-4, is DVKVTQSSRYLVKRTGEKVFLECVQDMDHENMFWYRQDPGLGLRLIYFSYDVKMKEKGDIPEGYSVSREKKERFSLILESASTNQTSMYLCASSLEGRIIQYFGAGTRLSVL.